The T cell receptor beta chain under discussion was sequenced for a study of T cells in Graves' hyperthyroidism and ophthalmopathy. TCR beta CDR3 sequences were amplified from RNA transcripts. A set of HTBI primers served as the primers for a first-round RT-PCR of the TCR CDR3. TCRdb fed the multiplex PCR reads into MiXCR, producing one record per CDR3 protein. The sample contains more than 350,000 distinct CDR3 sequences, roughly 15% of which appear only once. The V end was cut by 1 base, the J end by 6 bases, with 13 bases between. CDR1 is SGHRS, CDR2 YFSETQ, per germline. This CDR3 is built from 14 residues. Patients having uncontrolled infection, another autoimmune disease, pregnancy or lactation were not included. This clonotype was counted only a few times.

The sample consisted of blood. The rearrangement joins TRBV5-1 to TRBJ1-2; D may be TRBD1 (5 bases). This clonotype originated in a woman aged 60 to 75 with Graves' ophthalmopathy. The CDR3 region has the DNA TGCGCCAGCAGCTTGCTCGGGGGAAACGATGGCTACACCTTC. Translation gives CASSLLGGNDGYTF. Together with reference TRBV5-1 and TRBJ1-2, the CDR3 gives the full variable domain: KAGVTQTPRYLIKTRGQQVTLSCSPISGHRSVSWYQQTPGQGLQFLFEYFSETQRNKGNFPGRFSGRQFSNSRSEMNVSTLELGDSALYLCASSLLGGNDGYTFGSGTRLTVV.